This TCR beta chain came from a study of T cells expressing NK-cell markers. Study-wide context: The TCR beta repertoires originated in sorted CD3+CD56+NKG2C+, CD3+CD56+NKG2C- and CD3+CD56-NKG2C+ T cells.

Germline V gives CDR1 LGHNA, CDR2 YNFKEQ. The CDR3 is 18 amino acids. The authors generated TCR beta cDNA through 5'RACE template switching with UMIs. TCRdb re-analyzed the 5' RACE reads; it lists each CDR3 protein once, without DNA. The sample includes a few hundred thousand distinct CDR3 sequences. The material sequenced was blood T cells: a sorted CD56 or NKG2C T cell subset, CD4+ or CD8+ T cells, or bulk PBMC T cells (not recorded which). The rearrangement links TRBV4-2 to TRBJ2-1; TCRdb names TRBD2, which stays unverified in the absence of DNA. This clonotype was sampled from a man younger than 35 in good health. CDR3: CASSQDLGRADTVNEQFF.